Listed below are T cell receptor beta chains from one sample, sequenced in a study of CD8 T cells in ankylosing spondylitis. Each CDR3 protein is one row after TCRdb ran MiXCR on the 5' RACE reads. The sample consists of 300,000 to 350,000 distinct CDR3 sequences, under 14% of them appearing once. The sequenced material came from blood, either unsorted or a sorted T cell fraction (not recorded which). The source of these receptors is a female donor with ankylosing spondylitis or in good health (not recorded which). Both conserved end residues are part of each CDR3. The D gene is left open where the match is weak. A row's size may be missing; if present it is once, few, many or a size class.

clone_size	j_call	v_call	d_call	cdr3_nt	cdr3_aa
once	TRBJ1-5	TRBV6-5	TRBD1	TGTGCCAGCAGTTGGGACAGGGTAAGTCAGCCCCAGCATTTT	CASSWDRVSQPQHF
few	TRBJ1-5	TRBV28	TRBD1	TGTGCCAGCAGGCTACCGACAGGGGAAAATCAGCCCCAGCATTTT	CASRLPTGENQPQHF
many	TRBJ2-2	TRBV6-1	NA	TGTGCCAGCACCTCGGGGGGCGGGAACACCGGGGAGCTGTTTTTT	CASTSGGGNTGELFF
NA	TRBJ2-1	TRBV29-1	NA	TGCAGCGCACTGAGTGGGGATGAGCAGTTCTTC	CSALSGDEQFF
many	TRBJ2-7	TRBV20-1	NA	TGCAGTGCTAGATCTGACAGCTACGAGCAGTACTTC	CSARSDSYEQYF
NA	TRBJ2-1	TRBV5-5	TRBD2	TGTGCCAGCAGCTCCCCCGGGACTAGCGGGGAGGATGAGCAGTTCTTC	CASSSPGTSGEDEQFF
few	TRBJ1-6	TRBV7-9	NA	TGTGCCAGCAGCTCCCTTACGGAGAATTCACCCCTCCACTTT	CASSSLTENSPLHF
many	TRBJ2-1	TRBV20-1	TRBD2	TGCAGTGCTAGGGATTTAGCGGGGAAAAGCTCCTACAATGAGCAGTTCTTC	CSARDLAGKSSYNEQFF
many	TRBJ2-3	TRBV20-1	NA	TGCAGTGCTAGAGATCAGGGGGGGCGACCAGATACGCAGTATTTT	CSARDQGGRPDTQYF
many	TRBJ2-1	TRBV5-1	TRBD1	TGCGCCAGCAGGCCCGGGACAGGGCCTCTTAATCGGTTCTTC	CASRPGTGPLNRFF
few	TRBJ2-3	TRBV7-6	NA	TGTGCCAGCAGCCTAAACACGGTCGGCGCAGATACGCAGTATTTT	CASSLNTVGADTQYF
many	TRBJ1-1	TRBV20-1	TRBD1	TGCAGTGCTTCGCCCAGGACAGGAGGCACTGAAGCTTTCTTT	CSASPRTGGTEAFF
many	TRBJ1-2	TRBV11-2	TRBD1	TGTGCCAGCAGCTCAGGGACAGTCGTACTCACTAACTATGGCTACACCTTC	CASSSGTVVLTNYGYTF
many	TRBJ1-2	TRBV9	TRBD1	TGTGCCAGCAGCTACCGGGGACAGCAGAATGGCTACACCTTC	CASSYRGQQNGYTF
many	TRBJ2-3	TRBV9	NA	TGTGCCAGCAGCGTAGGGGTTTCCCCTAGCACAGATACGCAGTATTTT	CASSVGVSPSTDTQYF
many	TRBJ1-1	TRBV5-1	NA	TGCGCCAGCAGCTTGGACGGGATGGGCACTGAAGCTTTCTTT	CASSLDGMGTEAFF
NA	TRBJ2-3	TRBV6-1	TRBD1	TGTGCCAGCGGGGACAGATCCCCTACAGATACGCAGTATTTT	CASGDRSPTDTQYF
few	TRBJ2-1	TRBV4-1	TRBD2	TGCGCCAGCGGCGGCAAGCGGGGACCAGGCGAGCAGTTCTTC	CASGGKRGPGEQFF
many	TRBJ1-2	TRBV27	NA	TGTGCCAGCAGTTCTCAAACAGGGTATGGCTACACCTTC	CASSSQTGYGYTF
many	TRBJ2-5	TRBV29-1	NA	TGCAGCGTGAGGCTTGAGACCCAGTACTTC	CSVRLETQYF
NA	TRBJ1-2	TRBV6-6	NA	TGTGCCAGCAGTTACCTGCACAACTATGGCTACACCTTC	CASSYLHNYGYTF
NA	TRBJ1-1	TRBV10-3	NA	TGTGCCATCAATGCCGAGGGACGGACAATCACTGAAGCTTTCTTT	CAINAEGRTITEAFF
NA	TRBJ2-7	TRBV18	NA	TGTGCCAGCTCACCAGCAGTCCCGGGACTTAAGTCCGAGCAGTACTTC	CASSPAVPGLKSEQYF
many	TRBJ1-5	TRBV5-1	NA	TGCGCCAGCAGTTTCAGTTGGGATCAGCCCCAGCATTTT	CASSFSWDQPQHF
NA	TRBJ1-5	TRBV18	NA	TGTGCCAGCTCACGGGACGGGATGGGTGGTTGGCAGCCCCAGCATTTT	CASSRDGMGGWQPQHF
many	TRBJ2-7	TRBV5-1	NA	TGCGCCAGCAGCGTCAGGACAGTCTCCTACGAGCAGTACTTC	CASSVRTVSYEQYF
NA	TRBJ2-7	TRBV19	TRBD2	TGTGCCAGTAGTCCGGGACTAGGTGTTCACGAGCAGTACTTC	CASSPGLGVHEQYF
many	TRBJ1-4	TRBV20-1	NA	TGCAGTGCTAGAGCTCGAGTTGAGGAACTGTTTTTT	CSARARVEELFF
NA	TRBJ2-3	TRBV28	NA	TGTGCCAGCAGTCTGGACAGCGGGGCAGATACGCAGTATTTT	CASSLDSGADTQYF
many	TRBJ1-1	TRBV7-2	NA	TGTGCCAGCAGCTTTGCAGGGTGGCCTGAAGCTTTCTTT	CASSFAGWPEAFF
NA	TRBJ2-1	TRBV20-1	NA	TGCAGTGCTAGAGGTCTGGACTTACCGTACAATGAGCAGTTCTTC	CSARGLDLPYNEQFF
NA	TRBJ2-7	TRBV3-1	TRBD1	TGTGCCAGCAGCCAAGACCCCGGGACAGGGCGCGAGCAGTACTTC	CASSQDPGTGREQYF
NA	TRBJ2-7	TRBV5-6	NA	TGTGCCAGCAGCTCGGGCCCTTCACCCTCCTACGAGCAGTACTTC	CASSSGPSPSYEQYF
few	TRBJ2-2	TRBV7-9	TRBD2	TGTGCCAGCGGACTAGCGGGGGGCCCCGGGGAGCTGTTTTTT	CASGLAGGPGELFF
NA	TRBJ2-6	TRBV4-3	NA	TGCGCCAGCAGCCAAGTTCTAGGTCGAGGAGAAGCTGGGGCCAACGTCCTGACTTTC	CASSQVLGRGEAGANVLTF
few	TRBJ1-5	TRBV5-5	NA	TGTGCCAGCACCCGTACCGGACAGAGCAATCAGCCCCAGCATTTT	CASTRTGQSNQPQHF
many	TRBJ2-5	TRBV10-3	TRBD1	TGTGCCATCAGTGGGACAGGGTTAATGGAGACCCAGTACTTC	CAISGTGLMETQYF
few	TRBJ1-1	TRBV21-1	NA	TGTGCCAGCACCCATTCCGGGACAGGGGTCGTCCGGAACACTGAAGCTTTCTTT	CASTHSGTGVVRNTEAFF